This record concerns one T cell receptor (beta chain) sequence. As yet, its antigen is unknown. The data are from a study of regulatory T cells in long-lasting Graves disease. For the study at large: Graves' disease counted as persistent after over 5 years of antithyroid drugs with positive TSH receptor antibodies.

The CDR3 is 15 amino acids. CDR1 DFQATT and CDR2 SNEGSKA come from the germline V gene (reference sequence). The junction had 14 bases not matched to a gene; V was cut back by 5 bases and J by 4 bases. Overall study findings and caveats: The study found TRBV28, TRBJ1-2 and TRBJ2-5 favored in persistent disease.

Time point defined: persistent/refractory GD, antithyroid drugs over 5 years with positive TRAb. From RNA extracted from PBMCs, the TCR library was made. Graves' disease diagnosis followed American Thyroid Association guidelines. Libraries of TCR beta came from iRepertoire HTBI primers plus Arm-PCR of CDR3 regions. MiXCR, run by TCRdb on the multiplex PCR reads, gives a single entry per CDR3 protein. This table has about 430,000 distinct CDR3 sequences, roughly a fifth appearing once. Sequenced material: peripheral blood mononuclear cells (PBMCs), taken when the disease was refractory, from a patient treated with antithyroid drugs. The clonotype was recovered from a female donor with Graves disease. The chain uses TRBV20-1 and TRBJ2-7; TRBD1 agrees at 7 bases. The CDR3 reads CSAPPDGTVWYEQYF. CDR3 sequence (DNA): TGCAGTGCTCCACCCGACGGGACAGTATGGTACGAGCAGTACTTC.